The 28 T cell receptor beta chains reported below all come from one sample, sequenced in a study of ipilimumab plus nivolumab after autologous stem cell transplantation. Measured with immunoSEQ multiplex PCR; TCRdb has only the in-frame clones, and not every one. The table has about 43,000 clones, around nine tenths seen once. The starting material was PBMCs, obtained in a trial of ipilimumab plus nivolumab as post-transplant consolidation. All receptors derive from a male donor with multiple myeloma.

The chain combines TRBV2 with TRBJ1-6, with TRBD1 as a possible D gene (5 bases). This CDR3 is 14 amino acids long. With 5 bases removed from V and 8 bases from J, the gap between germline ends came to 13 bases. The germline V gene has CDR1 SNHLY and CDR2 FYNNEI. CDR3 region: CASSLQEIYSPLHF. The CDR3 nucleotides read TGTGCCAGCAGTTTACAGGAGATCTATTCACCCCTCCACTTT.

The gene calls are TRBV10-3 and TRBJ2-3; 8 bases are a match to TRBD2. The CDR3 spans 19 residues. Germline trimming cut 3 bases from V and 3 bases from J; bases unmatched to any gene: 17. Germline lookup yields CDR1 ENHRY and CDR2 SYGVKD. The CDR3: CAISDPVRGGDLGTDTQYF. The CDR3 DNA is TGTGCCATCAGTGATCCCGTTCGGGGGGGGGACTTAGGGACAGATACGCAGTATTTT.

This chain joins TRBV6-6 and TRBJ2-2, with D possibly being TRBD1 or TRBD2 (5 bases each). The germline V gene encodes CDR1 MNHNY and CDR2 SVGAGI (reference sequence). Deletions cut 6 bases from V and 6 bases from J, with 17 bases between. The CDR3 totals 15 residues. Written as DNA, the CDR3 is TGTGCCAGCAGCCAGGGACCGACGTCCTCCGGGGAGCTGTTTTTT. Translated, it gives CASSQGPTSSGELFF.

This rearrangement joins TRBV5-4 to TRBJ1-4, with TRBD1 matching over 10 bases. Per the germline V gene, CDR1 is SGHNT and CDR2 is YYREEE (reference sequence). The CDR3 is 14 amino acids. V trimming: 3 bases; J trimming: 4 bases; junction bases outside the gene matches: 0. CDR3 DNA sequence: TGTGCCAGCAGCTGGACAGGGGGTAATGAAAAACTGTTTTTT. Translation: CASSWTGGNEKLFF.

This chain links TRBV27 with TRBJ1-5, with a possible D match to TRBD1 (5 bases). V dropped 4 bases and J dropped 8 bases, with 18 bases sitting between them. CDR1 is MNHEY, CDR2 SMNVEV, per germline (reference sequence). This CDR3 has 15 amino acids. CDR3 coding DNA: TGTGCCAGCAGTTCTACCGGGGTTTGGGGGGAGCCCCAGCATTTT. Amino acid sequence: CASSSTGVWGEPQHF.

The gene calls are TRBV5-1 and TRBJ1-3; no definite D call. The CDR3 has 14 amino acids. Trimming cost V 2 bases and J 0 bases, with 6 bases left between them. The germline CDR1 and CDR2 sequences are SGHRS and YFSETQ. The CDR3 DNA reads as TGCGCCAGCAGCTTCGGCAGCTCTGGAAACACCATATATTTT. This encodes CASSFGSSGNTIYF.

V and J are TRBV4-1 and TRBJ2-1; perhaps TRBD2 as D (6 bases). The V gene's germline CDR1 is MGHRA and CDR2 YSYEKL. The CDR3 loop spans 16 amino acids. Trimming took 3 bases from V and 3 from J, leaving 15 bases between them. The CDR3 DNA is TGCGCCAGCAGCCAGTTTTCCTCCGGGAGCTACAATGAGCAGTTCTTC. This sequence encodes CASSQFSSGSYNEQFF.

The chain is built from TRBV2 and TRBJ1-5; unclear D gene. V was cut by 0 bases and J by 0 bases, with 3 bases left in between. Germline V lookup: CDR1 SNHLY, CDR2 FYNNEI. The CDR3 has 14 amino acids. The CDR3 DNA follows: TGTGCCAGCAGTGAAGCGGATAGCAATCAGCCCCAGCATTTT. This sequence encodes CASSEADSNQPQHF.

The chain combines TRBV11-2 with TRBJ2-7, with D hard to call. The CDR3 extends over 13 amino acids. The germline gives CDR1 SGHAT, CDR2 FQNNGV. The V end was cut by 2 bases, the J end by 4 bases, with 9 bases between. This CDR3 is CASSLLTWYEQYF. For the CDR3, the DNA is TGTGCCAGCAGCTTATTAACCTGGTACGAGCAGTACTTC.

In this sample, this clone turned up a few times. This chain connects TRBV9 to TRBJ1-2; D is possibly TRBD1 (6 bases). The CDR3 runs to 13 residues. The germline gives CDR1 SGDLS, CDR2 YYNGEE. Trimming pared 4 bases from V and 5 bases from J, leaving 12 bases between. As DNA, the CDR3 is TGTGCCAGCAGCACTCTCGGACAGTATGGCTACACCTTC. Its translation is CASSTLGQYGYTF.

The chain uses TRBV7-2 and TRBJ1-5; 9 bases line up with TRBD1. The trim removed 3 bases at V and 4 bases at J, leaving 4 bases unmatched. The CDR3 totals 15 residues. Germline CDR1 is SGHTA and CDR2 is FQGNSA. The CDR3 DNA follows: TGTGCCAGCAGCTTCTTAGGGACAGGGAATCAGCCCCAGCATTTT. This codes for CASSFLGTGNQPQHF.

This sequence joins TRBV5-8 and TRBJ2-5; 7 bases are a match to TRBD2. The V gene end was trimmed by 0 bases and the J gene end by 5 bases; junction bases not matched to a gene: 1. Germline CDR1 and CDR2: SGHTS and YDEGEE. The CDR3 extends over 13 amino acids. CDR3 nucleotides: TGTGCCAGCAGCTTGGCCGGGGGGGAGACCCAGTACTTC. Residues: CASSLAGGETQYF.

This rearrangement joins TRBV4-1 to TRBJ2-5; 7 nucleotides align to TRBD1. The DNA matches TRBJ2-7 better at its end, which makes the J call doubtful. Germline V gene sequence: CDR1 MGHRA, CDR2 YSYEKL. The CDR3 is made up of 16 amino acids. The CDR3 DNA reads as TGCGCCAGCAGCCAATCGGACAGGAGCTTCTCTGCCGAGCAGTACTTC. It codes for CASSQSDRSFSAEQYF.

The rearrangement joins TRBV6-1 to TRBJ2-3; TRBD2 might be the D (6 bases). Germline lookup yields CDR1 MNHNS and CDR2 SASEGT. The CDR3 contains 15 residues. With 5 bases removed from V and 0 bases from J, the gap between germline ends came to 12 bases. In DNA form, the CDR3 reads TGTGCCAGCAGTTCCCAGGCGGGAAGCACAGATACGCAGTATTTT. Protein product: CASSSQAGSTDTQYF.

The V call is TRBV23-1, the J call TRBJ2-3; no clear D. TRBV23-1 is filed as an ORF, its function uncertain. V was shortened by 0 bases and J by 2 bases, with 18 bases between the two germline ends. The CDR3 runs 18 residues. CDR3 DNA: TGCGCCAGCAGTCAATCGGACGAACCCCCAAGGGACACAGATACGCAGTATTTT. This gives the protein CASSQSDEPPRDTDTQYF.

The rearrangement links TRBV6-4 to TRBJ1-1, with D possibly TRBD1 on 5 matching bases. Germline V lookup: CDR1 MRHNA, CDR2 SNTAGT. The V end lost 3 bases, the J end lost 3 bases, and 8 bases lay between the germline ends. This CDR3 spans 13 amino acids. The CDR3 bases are TGTGCCAGCAGTGAACAGGAGTACACTGAAGCTTTCTTT. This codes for CASSEQEYTEAFF.

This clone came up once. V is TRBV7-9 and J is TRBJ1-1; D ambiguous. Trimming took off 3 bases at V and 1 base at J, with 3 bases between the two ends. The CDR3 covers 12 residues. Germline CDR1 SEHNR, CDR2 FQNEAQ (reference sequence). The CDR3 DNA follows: TGTGCCAGCAGCTTCAGGAACACTGAAGCTTTCTTT. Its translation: CASSFRNTEAFF.

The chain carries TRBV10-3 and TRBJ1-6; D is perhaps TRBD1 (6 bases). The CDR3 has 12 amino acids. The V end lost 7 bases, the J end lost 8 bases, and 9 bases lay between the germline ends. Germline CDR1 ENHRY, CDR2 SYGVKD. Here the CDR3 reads CAINEGDSPLHF. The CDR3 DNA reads TGTGCCATCAACGAGGGGGATTCACCCCTCCACTTT.

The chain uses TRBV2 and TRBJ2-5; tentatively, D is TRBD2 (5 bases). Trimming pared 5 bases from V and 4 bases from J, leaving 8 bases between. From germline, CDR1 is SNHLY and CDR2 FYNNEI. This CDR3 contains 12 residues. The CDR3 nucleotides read TGTGCCAGCAGTCCTAGCTCAGAGACCCAGTACTTC. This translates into CASSPSSETQYF.

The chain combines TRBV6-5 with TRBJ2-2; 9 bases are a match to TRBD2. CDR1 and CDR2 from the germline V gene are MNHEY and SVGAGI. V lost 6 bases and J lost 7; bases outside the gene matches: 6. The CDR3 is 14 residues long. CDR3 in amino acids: CASREGTSRGELFF. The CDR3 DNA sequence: TGTGCCAGCAGGGAGGGGACTAGCCGCGGGGAGCTGTTTTTT.

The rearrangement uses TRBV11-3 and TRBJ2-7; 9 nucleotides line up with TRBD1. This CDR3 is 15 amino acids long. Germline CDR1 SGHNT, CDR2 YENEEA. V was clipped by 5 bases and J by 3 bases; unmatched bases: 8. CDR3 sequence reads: CASSPRTGASYEQYF. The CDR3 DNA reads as TGTGCCAGCAGCCCCCGGACAGGGGCCAGCTACGAGCAGTACTTC.

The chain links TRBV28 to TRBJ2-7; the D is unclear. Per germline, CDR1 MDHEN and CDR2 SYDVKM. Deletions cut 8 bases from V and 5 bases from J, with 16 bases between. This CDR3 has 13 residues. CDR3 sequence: CASVRTAGHEQYF. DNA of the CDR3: TGTGCCAGCGTTAGGACGGCTGGTCACGAGCAGTACTTC.

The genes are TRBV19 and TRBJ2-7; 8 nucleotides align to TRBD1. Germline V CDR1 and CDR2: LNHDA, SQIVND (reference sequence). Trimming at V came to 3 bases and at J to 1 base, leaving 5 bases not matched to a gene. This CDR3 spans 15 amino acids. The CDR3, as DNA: TGTGCCAGTAGTATCTACGGACAGGGATCCTACGAGCAGTACTTC. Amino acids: CASSIYGQGSYEQYF.

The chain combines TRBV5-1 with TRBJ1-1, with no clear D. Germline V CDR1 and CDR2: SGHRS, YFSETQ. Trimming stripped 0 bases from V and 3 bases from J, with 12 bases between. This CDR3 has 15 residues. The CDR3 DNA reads TGCGCCAGCAGCTTGGATCGACCACCCGACACTGAAGCTTTCTTT. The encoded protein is CASSLDRPPDTEAFF. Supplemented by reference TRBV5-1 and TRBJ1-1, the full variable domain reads KAGVTQTPRYLIKTRGQQVTLSCSPISGHRSVSWYQQTPGQGLQFLFEYFSETQRNKGNFPGRFSGRQFSNSRSEMNVSTLELGDSALYLCASSLDRPPDTEAFFGQGTRLTVV.

In DNA, the CDR3 is TGCGCCAGCAGCTTGGAAACAAATTCACCCCTCCACTTT. Protein: CASSLETNSPLHF. The rearrangement links TRBV5-1 to TRBJ1-6; D not resolved. Between the trimmed V and J ends, which lost 0 bases and 7 bases, there was a span of 5 bases. The CDR3 loop spans 13 amino acids. The germline gives CDR1 SGHRS, CDR2 YFSETQ.

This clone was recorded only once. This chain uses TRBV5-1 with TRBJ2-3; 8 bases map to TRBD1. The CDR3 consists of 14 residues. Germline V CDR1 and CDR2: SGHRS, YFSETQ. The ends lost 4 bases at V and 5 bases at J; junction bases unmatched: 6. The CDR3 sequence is CASSPRTGRDTQYF. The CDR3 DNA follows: TGCGCCAGCAGCCCCCGGACAGGGAGAGATACGCAGTATTTT.

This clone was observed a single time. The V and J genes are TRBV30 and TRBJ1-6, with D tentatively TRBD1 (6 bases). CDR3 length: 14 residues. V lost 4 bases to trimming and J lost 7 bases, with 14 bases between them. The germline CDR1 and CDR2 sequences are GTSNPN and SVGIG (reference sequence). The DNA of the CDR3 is TGTGCCTGGATTGGTGGCAGGGGAAATTCACCCCTCCACTTT. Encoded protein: CAWIGGRGNSPLHF. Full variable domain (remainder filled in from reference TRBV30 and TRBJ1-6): SQTIHQWPATLVQPVGSPLSLECTVEGTSNPNLYWYRQAAGRGLQLLFYSVGIGQISSEVPQNLSASRPQDRQFILSSKKLLLSDSGFYLCAWIGGRGNSPLHFGNGTRLTVT.

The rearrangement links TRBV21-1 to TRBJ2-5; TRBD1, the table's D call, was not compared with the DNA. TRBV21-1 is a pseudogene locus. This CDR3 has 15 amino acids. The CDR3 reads CASSKHEQFEETQYF. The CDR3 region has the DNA TGTGCCAGCAGCAAGCATGAACAGTTTGAAGAGACCCAGTACTTC.